The rows below give T cell receptor beta chains drawn from one sample of a study of blood T cell repertoires in COVID-19. Profiled with immunoSEQ multiplex PCR; TCRdb holds only in-frame clones, not every one. The sample includes 300,000 to 400,000 clones, about four fifths seen only once; the top ten take approximately 3%. The specimen was peripheral blood. The origin of the receptors is a man younger than 40 with active or convalescent COVID-19. The CDR3 runs from the conserved cysteine through the conserved F or W. D genes are given only for firm matches. Size values are once, few and many counts, or a class for expanded clones, and some rows have none.

CDR3nt: TGTGCCACCAGCCGCCGGGGGAGGGGGGGAGCCGGGGAGCTGTTTTTT
CDR3aa: CATSRRGRGGAGELFF
v_gene: TRBV15
j_gene: TRBJ2-2
abundance: -
d_gene: -

CDR3nt: TGTGCCAGCAAATACGGGCACAGGGGTTTTAGCAATCAGCCCCAGCATTTT
CDR3aa: CASKYGHRGFSNQPQHF
v_gene: TRBV19
j_gene: TRBJ1-5
abundance: -
d_gene: TRBD1

CDR3nt: TGTGCCAATGGGGGGTCTGGGGCCAACGTCCTGACTTTC
CDR3aa: CANGGSGANVLTF
v_gene: TRBV10-3
j_gene: TRBJ2-6
abundance: few
d_gene: -

CDR3nt: TGTGCCAGCAGCAAATGGGGGCGGGTCAATAGCAATCAGCCCCAGCATTTT
CDR3aa: CASSKWGRVNSNQPQHF
v_gene: TRBV21-1
j_gene: TRBJ1-5
abundance: -
d_gene: -

CDR3nt: TGCGCCAGCAGCCAAGTGAGGAGACTAGCGGGGGGGTATACGGGTGAGCAGTTCTTC
CDR3aa: CASSQVRRLAGGYTGEQFF
v_gene: TRBV4-3
j_gene: TRBJ2-1
abundance: -
d_gene: TRBD2

CDR3nt: TGTGCCAGCAGTTCAACAGGGGGCAACGCTGAAGCTTTCTTT
CDR3aa: CASSSTGGNAEAFF
v_gene: TRBV27
j_gene: TRBJ1-1
abundance: -
d_gene: TRBD1

CDR3nt: TGTGCCAGCAGTTTAAGTTTGCGGAAACTGTTTTTT
CDR3aa: CASSLSLRKLFF
v_gene: TRBV12-3/TRBV12-4
j_gene: TRBJ1-4
abundance: -
d_gene: -

CDR3nt: TGCGCCAGCAGCCAAGAACTAGCGGGAGCCTCCACAGATACGCAGTATTTT
CDR3aa: CASSQELAGASTDTQYF
v_gene: TRBV4-3
j_gene: TRBJ2-3
abundance: -
d_gene: TRBD2

CDR3nt: TGTGCCAGCAGCTTAGAAAGGGGGCGTAGCTATGGCTACACCTTC
CDR3aa: CASSLERGRSYGYTF
v_gene: TRBV11-3
j_gene: TRBJ1-2
abundance: -
d_gene: TRBD1

CDR3nt: TGTGCCAGCAGCCCGATCGACAGGGCCTTGAACACTGAAGCTTTCTTT
CDR3aa: CASSPIDRALNTEAFF
v_gene: TRBV7-6
j_gene: TRBJ1-1
abundance: -
d_gene: TRBD1

CDR3nt: TGTGCCAGCAACCAGGACAAGGTCGCAGATACGCAGTATTTT
CDR3aa: CASNQDKVADTQYF
v_gene: TRBV9
j_gene: TRBJ2-3
abundance: once
d_gene: -

CDR3nt: TGTGCCAGCACTCCCCCCGGTCTAGCGGGAGGCGAGCAGTACTTC
CDR3aa: CASTPPGLAGGEQYF
v_gene: TRBV6-5
j_gene: TRBJ2-7
abundance: -
d_gene: TRBD2

CDR3nt: TGTGCCAGCAGTGAATCCGCAGGGGGCTTGGATGAGCAGTTCTTC
CDR3aa: CASSESAGGLDEQFF
v_gene: TRBV6-4
j_gene: TRBJ2-1
abundance: few
d_gene: TRBD1

CDR3nt: TGTGCCAGTAGTGACAGGGGTCGGGGAAATGAAAAACTGTTTTTT
CDR3aa: CASSDRGRGNEKLFF
v_gene: TRBV19
j_gene: TRBJ1-4
abundance: -
d_gene: TRBD1

CDR3nt: TGTGCCAGCAGTTCCCCCAGGGTCTCCTACGAGCAGTACTTC
CDR3aa: CASSSPRVSYEQYF
v_gene: TRBV28
j_gene: TRBJ2-7
abundance: -
d_gene: -

CDR3nt: TGTGCCAGCAGCCAAGAACAAGCTAACTATGGCTACACCTTC
CDR3aa: CASSQEQANYGYTF
v_gene: TRBV14
j_gene: TRBJ1-2
abundance: -
d_gene: -

CDR3nt: TGTGCCAGCAGCCTCAAGCACAGGGAATTCACCTATAATTCACCCCTCCACTTT
CDR3aa: CASSLKHREFTYNSPLHF
v_gene: TRBV3-1/TRBV3-2
j_gene: TRBJ1-6
abundance: -
d_gene: -

CDR3nt: TGTGCCGGGCAAGGACAGGGGGCATGGACTGAAGCTTTCTTT
CDR3aa: CAGQGQGAWTEAFF
v_gene: TRBV30
j_gene: TRBJ1-1
abundance: -
d_gene: TRBD1

CDR3nt: TGCGCCAGCAGCCAAGCCAGTAACACTGAAGCTTTCTTT
CDR3aa: CASSQASNTEAFF
v_gene: TRBV4-3
j_gene: TRBJ1-1
abundance: -
d_gene: -

CDR3nt: TGCAGCGTTGTATCAGACTCCTACAATGAGCAGTTCTTC
CDR3aa: CSVVSDSYNEQFF
v_gene: TRBV29-1
j_gene: TRBJ2-1
abundance: -
d_gene: -

CDR3nt: TGCGCCAGCAGAATAGACCAGTACTTC
CDR3aa: CASRIDQYF
v_gene: TRBV10-1
j_gene: TRBJ2-5
abundance: -
d_gene: -

CDR3nt: TGTGCCAGCAGCACCTTTGTGACTAGCGGGGGGTACGAGCAGTACTTC
CDR3aa: CASSTFVTSGGYEQYF
v_gene: TRBV21-1
j_gene: TRBJ2-7
abundance: -
d_gene: -

CDR3nt: TGCGCCAGCAGCTTGGATAGGGGTCAGGATGGCTACACCTTC
CDR3aa: CASSLDRGQDGYTF
v_gene: TRBV5-1
j_gene: TRBJ1-2
abundance: once
d_gene: -

CDR3nt: TGCGCCAGCAGCCAAGATTCTAGCGGGAGAGCAGATACGCAGTATTTT
CDR3aa: CASSQDSSGRADTQYF
v_gene: TRBV4-1
j_gene: TRBJ2-3
abundance: -
d_gene: TRBD2

CDR3nt: TGCGCCAGCAGCGGCGACAATGAAGCTTTCTTT
CDR3aa: CASSGDNEAFF
v_gene: TRBV5-1
j_gene: TRBJ1-1
abundance: few
d_gene: -

CDR3nt: TGTGCCAGCAGCGGACAGGGATATCAGCCCCAGCATTTT
CDR3aa: CASSGQGYQPQHF
v_gene: TRBV12-3/TRBV12-4
j_gene: TRBJ1-5
abundance: -
d_gene: TRBD1

CDR3nt: TGTGCCAGCACACGGGGGATGAACACTGAAGCTTTCTTT
CDR3aa: CASTRGMNTEAFF
v_gene: TRBV2
j_gene: TRBJ1-1
abundance: -
d_gene: -

CDR3nt: TGTGCCAGCAGTTTCCCCGGGAAGTATGGCTACACCTTC
CDR3aa: CASSFPGKYGYTF
v_gene: TRBV12-3/TRBV12-4
j_gene: TRBJ1-2
abundance: -
d_gene: -

CDR3nt: TGTGCCAGCAGCGTAGTTGGGGCTTTCACAGATACGCAGTATTTT
CDR3aa: CASSVVGAFTDTQYF
v_gene: TRBV9
j_gene: TRBJ2-3
abundance: -
d_gene: -

CDR3nt: TGCGCCAGCAGCCAATCTGTCATACAGGGGAACACCTACGAGCAGTACTTC
CDR3aa: CASSQSVIQGNTYEQYF
v_gene: TRBV4-1
j_gene: TRBJ2-7
abundance: -
d_gene: TRBD1

CDR3nt: TGTGCCAGCAGCTTGGGGACAGGGCTTAATGAAAAACTGTTTTTT
CDR3aa: CASSLGTGLNEKLFF
v_gene: TRBV5-4
j_gene: TRBJ1-4
abundance: -
d_gene: TRBD1

CDR3nt: TGTGCCAGCAGACCTCTCGGGGGGGACCAAGAGACCCAGTACTTC
CDR3aa: CASRPLGGDQETQYF
v_gene: TRBV3-1/TRBV3-2
j_gene: TRBJ2-5
abundance: -
d_gene: TRBD2

CDR3nt: TGTGCCAGCAGCCCCGACAGGGAGTACAATCAGCCCCAGCATTTT
CDR3aa: CASSPDREYNQPQHF
v_gene: TRBV27
j_gene: TRBJ1-5
abundance: -
d_gene: TRBD1

CDR3nt: TGTGCCAGCAGCCCGGTGAACACTGAAGCTTTCTTT
CDR3aa: CASSPVNTEAFF
v_gene: TRBV7-9
j_gene: TRBJ1-1
abundance: -
d_gene: -

CDR3nt: TGTGCCAGCAGCCGACAGGGCTCGTCCTACAATGAGCAGTTCTTC
CDR3aa: CASSRQGSSYNEQFF
v_gene: TRBV7-3
j_gene: TRBJ2-1
abundance: -
d_gene: TRBD1

CDR3nt: TGTGCCAGCAGTGAATATCTCGGGTCCAATCCCTCCTTAGATACGCAGTATTTT
CDR3aa: CASSEYLGSNPSLDTQYF
v_gene: TRBV25-1
j_gene: TRBJ2-3
abundance: -
d_gene: -

CDR3nt: TGTGCTAGTGGTTTGGTACGACAAGGTGGGAGCAATCAGCCCCAGCATTTT
CDR3aa: CASGLVRQGGSNQPQHF
v_gene: TRBV12-5
j_gene: TRBJ1-5
abundance: -
d_gene: -

CDR3nt: TGCGCCAGCCGCCGAGTAGGGGCTCTAGGGGCAGAAGCTTTCTTT
CDR3aa: CASRRVGALGAEAFF
v_gene: TRBV5-1
j_gene: TRBJ1-1
abundance: -
d_gene: -

CDR3nt: TGCGCCAGCAGTGTGCTAGCTCTCGAGCAGTACTTC
CDR3aa: CASSVLALEQYF
v_gene: TRBV10-2
j_gene: TRBJ2-7
abundance: -
d_gene: -

CDR3nt: TGTGCCAGCCGTGCACAGGGACAGTCCTATGGCTACACCTTC
CDR3aa: CASRAQGQSYGYTF
v_gene: TRBV7-9
j_gene: TRBJ1-2
abundance: -
d_gene: TRBD1

CDR3nt: TGTGCCAGCAGCACCCGGCTAGAGAACACCGGGGAGCTGTTTTTT
CDR3aa: CASSTRLENTGELFF
v_gene: TRBV6-5
j_gene: TRBJ2-2
abundance: -
d_gene: -

CDR3nt: TGTGCCTCGGGGAGACGTCAGCCCCAGCATTTT
CDR3aa: CASGRRQPQHF
v_gene: TRBV19
j_gene: TRBJ1-5
abundance: once
d_gene: -

CDR3nt: TGTGCCAGCAGCATAAGGACAGGGACCGGGAATTCACCCCTCCACTTT
CDR3aa: CASSIRTGTGNSPLHF
v_gene: TRBV21-1
j_gene: TRBJ1-6
abundance: once
d_gene: -

CDR3nt: TGTGCCAGCAGTTACTCTGGCAGGGGGGAGCCCCAGCATTTT
CDR3aa: CASSYSGRGEPQHF
v_gene: TRBV6-5
j_gene: TRBJ1-5
abundance: -
d_gene: TRBD1

CDR3nt: TGTGCCAGCAGCTCGCTAGCGGCAGGGGCAGATACGCAGTATTTT
CDR3aa: CASSSLAAGADTQYF
v_gene: TRBV7-2
j_gene: TRBJ2-3
abundance: -
d_gene: -

CDR3nt: TGTGCCAGCAGCTTATGGGACACCCGACGGTACTTC
CDR3aa: CASSLWDTRRYF
v_gene: TRBV7-9
j_gene: TRBJ2-4
abundance: -
d_gene: -

CDR3nt: TGTGCCAGCAGTAATGGCCGGTCGGGGGGCCGCTACGAGCAGTACTTC
CDR3aa: CASSNGRSGGRYEQYF
v_gene: TRBV6-2/TRBV6-3
j_gene: TRBJ2-7
abundance: many
d_gene: -